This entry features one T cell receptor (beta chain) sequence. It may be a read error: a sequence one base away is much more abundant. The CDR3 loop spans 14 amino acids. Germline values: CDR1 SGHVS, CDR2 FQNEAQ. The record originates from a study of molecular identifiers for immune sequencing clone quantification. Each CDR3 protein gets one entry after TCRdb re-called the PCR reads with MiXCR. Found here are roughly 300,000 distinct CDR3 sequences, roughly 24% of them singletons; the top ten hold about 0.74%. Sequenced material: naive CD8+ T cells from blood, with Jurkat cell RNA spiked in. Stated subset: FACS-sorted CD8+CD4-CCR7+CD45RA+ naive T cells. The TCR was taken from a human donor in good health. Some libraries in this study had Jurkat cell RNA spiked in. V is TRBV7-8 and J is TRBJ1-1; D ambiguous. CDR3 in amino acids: CASSLVSAQAEALF. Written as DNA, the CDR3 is TGTGCCAGCAGCTTAGTTTCGGCCCAGGCCGAAGCTCTCTTT.